The TCR beta chain described here comes from a study of blood T cell repertoires in COVID-19. Overall study context: Acute and convalescent COVID-19 samples came from the United States, Italy and Spain. T cells, B-cell-depleted T cells, or PBMCs provided the cDNA or gDNA that served as material.

Original data processing: Cell counts per sample came from amplifying reference gene primers. Clones were sequenced by immunoSEQ multiplex PCR, and TCRdb holds only the in-frame ones, with some missing. The V and J calls and clone size come from that table; D and trimming were worked out from the DNA. The table records about 130,000 clones, about 88% of them present only once. The CDR3 runs to 17 residues. The V segment lost 6 bases and the J segment 1 base; nucleotides outside the gene matches: 12. Looked up from germline, CDR1 is LNHDA and CDR2 is SQIVND (reference sequence). J is TRBJ2-4 and V is TRBV19; 7 positions agree with TRBD2. The sample consisted of peripheral blood. The sequence came from a woman aged 80 or over with acute or convalescent COVID-19. CDR3 protein: CASSLGAGVGAKNIQYF. The DNA of the CDR3 is TGTGCCAGTAGCCTAGGGGCGGGGGTAGGGGCCAAAAACATTCAGTACTTC.